A selection of T cell receptor beta chains follows, all from one sample in a study of graft-versus-host responses after intestinal transplantation. Here immunoSEQ multiplex PCR was the method, and the copy in TCRdb shows in-frame clones only, minus some. This table holds some 120,000 clones, 90% found once. These TCRs are of unknown antigen specificity. Sequenced material: unstimulated CD4+ T cells sorted from spleen or lymph node cells, taken before intestinal transplant. The receptors were sampled from a human donor who received an intestinal transplant. The CDR3 runs from the conserved cysteine through the conserved F or W. D genes are given only for firm matches. Size values are once, few and many counts, or a class for expanded clones, and some rows have none.

v_call,d_call,j_call,clone_size,cdr3_nt,cdr3_aa
TRBV19,TRBD1,TRBJ1-1,.,TGTGCCAGTAGTATAGCAGGGGGCACTGAAGCTTTCTTT,CASSIAGGTEAFF
TRBV5-4,TRBD1,TRBJ1-2,.,TGTGCCAGCAGCTTTACAGGGGGTAACTATGGCTACACCTTC,CASSFTGGNYGYTF
TRBV2,TRBD2,TRBJ2-2,once,TGTGCCAGCAAAGGCGGGAGGTTACGAACCGGGGAGCTGTTTTTT,CASKGGRLRTGELFF
TRBV7-2,TRBD2,TRBJ2-1,.,TGTGCCAGCAACCCATCTAGCGGGGGCAGCAATGAGCAGTTCTTC,CASNPSSGGSNEQFF
TRBV7-8,TRBD2,TRBJ2-1,once,TGTGCCAGCAGCTTAGCCCAGACTAGCGGGAGGGCCAAGGAGCAGTTCTTC,CASSLAQTSGRAKEQFF
TRBV7-3,TRBD1,TRBJ2-1,.,TGTGCCAGCAGCTTACAGGCAGGGGGTCGCAATGAGCAGTTCTTC,CASSLQAGGRNEQFF
TRBV11-2,TRBD2,TRBJ2-5,.,TGTGCCAGCAGCCCACCACGGGGGGGGCTTAAGGAGACCCAGTACTTC,CASSPPRGGLKETQYF
TRBV28,.,TRBJ2-7,few,TGTGCCAGCAGTTTATCCGAGACGGGTTACGAGCAGTACTTC,CASSLSETGYEQYF
TRBV5-6,.,TRBJ2-7,.,TGTGCCAGCAGCTTTGAGCCCCACCGAACCACCTACGAGCAGTACTTC,CASSFEPHRTTYEQYF
TRBV4-2,TRBD2,TRBJ2-2,.,TGTGCCAGCGGACTAGCGGGGCCCGGGGAGCTGTTTTTT,CASGLAGPGELFF
TRBV7-9,TRBD1,TRBJ1-6,.,TGTGCCAGCAGCACGACAGGGGTGGGACCCCTCCACTTT,CASSTTGVGPLHF
TRBV12-5,TRBD2,TRBJ2-2,.,TGTGCTAGTGGGTCCACTAGCGGGGGGACTGGGGCCGGGGAGCTGTTTTTT,CASGSTSGGTGAGELFF
TRBV30,.,TRBJ2-5,.,TGTGCCTGGGCTGCCGGGCAAGAGACCCAGTACTTC,CAWAAGQETQYF
TRBV7-8,TRBD2,TRBJ2-7,.,TGTGCCAGCAGCTTTGGTCTTGAGCGGGAGATCACCTACGAGCAGTACTTC,CASSFGLEREITYEQYF
TRBV5-1,TRBD2,TRBJ2-3,once,TGCGCCAGCAGCCCGATTAGCGGGGGAGATACGCAGTATTTT,CASSPISGGDTQYF
TRBV10-3,TRBD2,TRBJ2-2,.,TGTGCCATCGCTGGGAGCGGGAGCGGTACCGGGGAGCTGTTTTTT,CAIAGSGSGTGELFF
TRBV5-6,TRBD1,TRBJ1-1,.,TGTGCCAGCAACCCGAGGACAGGGAGCACTGAAGCTTTCTTT,CASNPRTGSTEAFF
TRBV5-1,.,TRBJ2-3,.,TGCGCCAGCAGCTTGGCCGGTCGGGGGTTCAACACAGATACGCAGTATTTT,CASSLAGRGFNTDTQYF
TRBV25-1,TRBD1,TRBJ1-4,.,TGTGCCAGCAGTGGGGACAGTCCTAATGAAAAACTGTTTTTT,CASSGDSPNEKLFF
TRBV7-9,TRBD1,TRBJ1-1,.,TGTGCCAGCAGCTTAGCGCATAGCAGGGGGACTGAAGCTTTCTTT,CASSLAHSRGTEAFF
TRBV7-2,TRBD2,TRBJ2-7,.,TGTGCCAGCAGCCCCGGAGCGGGGGGCGAGCAGTACTTC,CASSPGAGGEQYF
TRBV7-9,TRBD2,TRBJ2-7,.,TGTGCCAGCAGCTTCTCACTAGCGGGAGTTACCTCCTACGAGCAGTACTTC,CASSFSLAGVTSYEQYF
TRBV6-5,.,TRBJ1-1,.,TGTGCCAGCAGTTACGTTGGACAGCCCACTGAAGCTTTCTTT,CASSYVGQPTEAFF
TRBV5-1,.,TRBJ2-7,.,TGCGCCAGCACGCGGCTAGGCTCCTACGAGCAGTACTTC,CASTRLGSYEQYF
TRBV7-9,.,TRBJ2-2,.,TGTGCCAGCAGCTTAGCCGTCGCCGGGGAGCTGTTTTTT,CASSLAVAGELFF
TRBV14,.,TRBJ2-3,.,TGTGCCAGGGGCGGGGGCCCACCGAGCACAGATACGCAGTATTTT,CARGGGPPSTDTQYF
TRBV29-1,TRBD1,TRBJ1-1,few,TGCAGCGTTGAGGACAGGGGCACTGAAGCTTTCTTT,CSVEDRGTEAFF
TRBV7-2,TRBD1,TRBJ2-2,.,TGTGCCAGCAGCTGGGGCGGGACAGGGAGTAATATCGGGGAGCTGTTTTTT,CASSWGGTGSNIGELFF
TRBV20-1,.,TRBJ2-5,.,TGCAGTGCTAGAGCGGTAGAGACCCAGTACTTC,CSARAVETQYF